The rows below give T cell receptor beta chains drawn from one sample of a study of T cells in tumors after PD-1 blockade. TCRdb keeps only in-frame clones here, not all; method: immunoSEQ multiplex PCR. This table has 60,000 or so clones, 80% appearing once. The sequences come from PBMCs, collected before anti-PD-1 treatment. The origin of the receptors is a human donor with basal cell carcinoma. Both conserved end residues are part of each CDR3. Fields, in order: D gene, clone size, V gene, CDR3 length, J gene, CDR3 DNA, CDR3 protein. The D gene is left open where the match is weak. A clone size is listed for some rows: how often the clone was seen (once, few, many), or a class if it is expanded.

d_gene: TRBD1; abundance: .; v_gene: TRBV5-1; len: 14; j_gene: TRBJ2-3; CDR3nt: TGCGCCAGCAGCGTGGGACAGGGGAAAGATACGCAGTATTTT; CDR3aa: CASSVGQGKDTQYF
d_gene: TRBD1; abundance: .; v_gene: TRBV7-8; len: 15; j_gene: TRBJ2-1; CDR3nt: TGTGCCAGCAGCTTATTACAGGGGGACTACAATGAGCAGTTCTTC; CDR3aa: CASSLLQGDYNEQFF
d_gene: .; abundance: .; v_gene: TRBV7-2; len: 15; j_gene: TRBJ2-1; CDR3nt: TGTGCCAGCAGCAAAAGTGGCACCACCTACAATGAGCAGTTCTTC; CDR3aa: CASSKSGTTYNEQFF
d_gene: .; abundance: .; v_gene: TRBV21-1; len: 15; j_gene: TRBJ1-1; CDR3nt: TGTGCCAGCCTTCTTCAAGGGGGAAGGAACACTGAAGCTTTCTTT; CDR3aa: CASLLQGGRNTEAFF
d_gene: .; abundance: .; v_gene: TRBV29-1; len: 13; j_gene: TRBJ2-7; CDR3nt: TGCAGCGTAGTTGGGAAACGGAACTACGAGCAGTACTTC; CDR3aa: CSVVGKRNYEQYF
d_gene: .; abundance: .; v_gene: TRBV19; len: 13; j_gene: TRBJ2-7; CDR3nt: TGTGCCAGTAGTGGGGTCGGGGGTTCCGAGCAGTACTTC; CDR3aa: CASSGVGGSEQYF
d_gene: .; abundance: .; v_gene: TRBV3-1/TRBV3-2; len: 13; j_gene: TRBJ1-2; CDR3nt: TGTGCCAGCAGCCAAGGTGGTAGGGATGGCTACACCTTC; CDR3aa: CASSQGGRDGYTF
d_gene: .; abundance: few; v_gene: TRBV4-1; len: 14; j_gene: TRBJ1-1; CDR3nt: TGCGCCAGCAGCCAAGAAGCACAGACAGCCGAAGCTTTCTTT; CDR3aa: CASSQEAQTAEAFF
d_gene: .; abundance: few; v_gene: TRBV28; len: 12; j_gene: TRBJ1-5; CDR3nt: TGTGCCAGCAGCGCCGGGAATCAGCCCCAGCATTTT; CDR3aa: CASSAGNQPQHF
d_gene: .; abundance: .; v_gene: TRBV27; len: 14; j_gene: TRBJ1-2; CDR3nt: TGTGCCAGCAGTTTATTAGGGACAAACTATGGCTACACCTTC; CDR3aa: CASSLLGTNYGYTF
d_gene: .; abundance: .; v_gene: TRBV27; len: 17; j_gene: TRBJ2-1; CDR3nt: TGTGCCAGCAGTGGGGTAAGGACACCGGGCCGTATCAATGAGCAGTTCTTC; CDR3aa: CASSGVRTPGRINEQFF
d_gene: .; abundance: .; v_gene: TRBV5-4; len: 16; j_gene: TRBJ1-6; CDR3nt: TGTGCCAGCAGCTTGGAGATGGAGAATCCTAATTCACCCCTCCACTTT; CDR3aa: CASSLEMENPNSPLHF
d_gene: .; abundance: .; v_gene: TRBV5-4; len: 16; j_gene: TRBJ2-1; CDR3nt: TGTGCCAGCAGCAAAGAGGGTACCAGGGGGAGGGATGAGCAGTTCTTC; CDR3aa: CASSKEGTRGRDEQFF
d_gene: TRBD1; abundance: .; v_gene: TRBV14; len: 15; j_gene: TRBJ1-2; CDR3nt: TGTGCCAGCAGCCAAGACAGGGGGCTAGGCTATGGCTACACCTTC; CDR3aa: CASSQDRGLGYGYTF
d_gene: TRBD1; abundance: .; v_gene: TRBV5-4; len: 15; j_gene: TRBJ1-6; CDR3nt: TGTGCCAGCAGCTTGCAGGGACAGCTCAATTCACCCCTCCACTTT; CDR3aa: CASSLQGQLNSPLHF
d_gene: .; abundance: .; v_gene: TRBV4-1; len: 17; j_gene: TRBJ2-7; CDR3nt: TGCGCCAGCAGCCAAGACTTTAAAACCCACCGGACCTACGAGCAGTACTTC; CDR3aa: CASSQDFKTHRTYEQYF
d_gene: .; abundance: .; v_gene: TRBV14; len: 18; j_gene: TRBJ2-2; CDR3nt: TGTGCCAGCAGCCAAGATACGGCGGGTATGAGACAAGCCCCCGAGCTGTTTTTT; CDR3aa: CASSQDTAGMRQAPELFF
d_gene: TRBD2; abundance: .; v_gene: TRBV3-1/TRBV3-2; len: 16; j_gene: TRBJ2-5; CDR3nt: TGTGCCAGCAGCCAAGATAAAGGCGGGGGTAAGGAGACCCAGTACTTC; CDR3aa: CASSQDKGGGKETQYF
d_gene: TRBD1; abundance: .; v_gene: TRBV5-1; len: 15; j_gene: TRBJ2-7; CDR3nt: TGCGCCAGCAGCCCAGGACAGGGGATCGAGGACGAGCAGTACTTC; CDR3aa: CASSPGQGIEDEQYF
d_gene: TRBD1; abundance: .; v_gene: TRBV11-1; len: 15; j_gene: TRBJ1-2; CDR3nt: TGTGCCAGCAGCCCCCCCCTTTGGGACAGGAATGGCTACACCTTC; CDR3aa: CASSPPLWDRNGYTF
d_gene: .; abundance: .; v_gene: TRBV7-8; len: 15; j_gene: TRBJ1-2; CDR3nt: TGTGCCAGCAGCTTAGGTCAACCGGTAGACTATGGCTACACCTTC; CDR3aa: CASSLGQPVDYGYTF
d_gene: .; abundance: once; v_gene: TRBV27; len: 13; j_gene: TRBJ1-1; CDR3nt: TGTGCCAGCAGTTTAGTGGGGAACACTGAAGCTTTCTTT; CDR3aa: CASSLVGNTEAFF